A single sample gave rise to the 28 T cell receptor beta chains below, sequenced in a study of T cell repertoires in cytomegalovirus infection. TCRdb reprocessed the reads via MiXCR and lists one record per CDR3 protein. The table includes approximately 750,000 distinct CDR3 sequences, approximately 34% detected once. The specimen sequenced was PBMCs. Receptor source: a human donor in good health (CMV status not recorded). Some clones in this sample may be carry-over from other donors' samples.

The V and J genes are TRBV2 and TRBJ1-1, with D hard to call. V lost 6 bases and J 1 base, leaving 12 bases between the germline ends. This CDR3 comprises 14 residues. Germline V gene lookup returns CDR1 SNHLY and CDR2 FYNNEI. CDR3 loop: CASRVRAQNTEAFF. The CDR3 DNA is TGTGCCAGCAGGGTTCGGGCCCAGAACACTGAAGCTTTCTTT.

The V call is TRBV14, the J call TRBJ1-4, with a tentative D call TRBD1 (6 bases). The CDR3 loop spans 15 amino acids. V was cut by 2 bases and J by 3 bases, with 10 bases left in between. Germline V CDR1 and CDR2: SGHDN, FVKESK. CDR3 region: CASSQYRVANEKLFF. CDR3 sequence (DNA): TGTGCCAGCAGCCAATACAGGGTGGCTAATGAAAAACTGTTTTTT.

The table lists this clonotype with many counts. This rearrangement joins TRBV7-2 to TRBJ2-5, with D uncertain. CDR3 length equals 13 residues. Germline values: CDR1 SGHTA, CDR2 FQGNSA. V lost 2 bases and J lost 4, with 8 bases in between. For the CDR3, the DNA is TGTGCCAGCAGCTTATTTGAGCTAGAGACCCAGTACTTC. Translating it yields CASSLFELETQYF.

This clonotype was counted many times. This chain links TRBV7-9 with TRBJ2-1; D might be TRBD2 (5 bases). Between the trimmed V and J ends, which lost 5 bases and 0 bases, there was a span of 11 bases. Germline CDR1 and CDR2: SEHNR and FQNEAQ (reference sequence). The length of the CDR3 is 15 residues. The CDR3 spells CASSTDSSSYNEQFF. The DNA of the CDR3 is TGTGCCAGCAGCACGGACTCCAGCTCCTACAATGAGCAGTTCTTC.

Only a few counts were recorded for this clonotype. This chain uses TRBV7-8 with TRBJ2-7; 7 bases are a match to TRBD1. CDR1 is SGHVS, CDR2 FQNEAQ, per germline. Trimming at V came to 5 bases and at J to 5 bases, leaving 9 bases not matched to a gene. The length of the CDR3 is 14 residues. Written as DNA, the CDR3 is TGTGCCAGCAGCCCCGCGACAGGGCTACACGAGCAGTACTTC. Protein: CASSPATGLHEQYF.

Comment on this clonotype: A much larger clone lies one base from this, so it may be a read error. The chain is built from TRBV28 and TRBJ2-7; D uncertain. The CDR3 length is 11 residues. Germline V gene sequence: CDR1 MDHEN, CDR2 SYDVKM. V gave up 10 bases and J gave up 3 bases, with 10 bases separating them. CDR3 in DNA: TGTGCCATTAGGCCCCGCTACGAGCAGTACTTC. Translation gives CAIRPRYEQYF.

In its sample, this clonotype was seen a few times. The chain carries TRBV20-1 and TRBJ1-6, with D possibly being TRBD1 (5 bases). Trimming cost V 3 bases and J 7 bases, with 13 bases left between them. The CDR3 totals 14 residues. Germline V gene lookup returns CDR1 DFQATT and CDR2 SNEGSKA (reference sequence). The CDR3, as DNA: TGCAGTGCTAGTGTCGACAGTCCGAATTCACCCCTCCACTTT. It specifies CSASVDSPNSPLHF.

This clonotype has just one count. A read error may be the cause here, since a much bigger clone is one base away. The chain has TRBV7-2 and TRBJ2-5, with 9 bases fitting TRBD2. Germline values: CDR1 SGHTA, CDR2 FQGNSA. The CDR3 contains 15 residues. V was clipped by 2 bases and J by 8 bases; unmatched bases: 9. The CDR3 loop reads CASSLSGGMGDTQYF. The DNA of the CDR3 is TGTGCCAGCAGCTTAAGCGGGGGGATGGGGGATACCCAGTACTTC.

The sample holds many counts of this clonotype. At one end the junction does not follow the germline gene, possibly because of a read error. The chain links TRBV7-7 to TRBJ2-3, with 9 bases matching TRBD1. Germline CDR1 reads SSHAT; CDR2 reads FNYEAQ (reference sequence). The CDR3 totals 15 residues. CDR3 loop: CASSLRDRATDTQYF. Here the CDR3 DNA reads TGTGCTAGCAGCCTCCGGGACAGGGCCACAGATACGCAGTATTTT. Supplemented by reference TRBV7-7 and TRBJ2-3, the full variable domain reads GAGVSQSPRYKVTKRGQDVTLRCDPISSHATLYWYQQALGQGPEFLTYFNYEAQPDKSGLPSDRFSAERPEGSISTLTIQRTEQRDSAMYRCASSLRDRATDTQYFGPGTRLTVL.

The chain uses TRBV28 and TRBJ2-7; 8 nucleotides align to TRBD1. Germline V lookup: CDR1 MDHEN, CDR2 SYDVKM. This CDR3 spans 14 amino acids. V gave up 3 bases and J gave up 7 bases; unmatched junction bases: 8. The CDR3 DNA follows: TGTGCCAGCAGTTTCGGGGGCAGGGGGCAAGAGCAGTACTTC. Residues: CASSFGGRGQEQYF.

The table lists this clonotype with a few counts. The rearrangement uses TRBV19 and TRBJ2-2; D is perhaps TRBD1 or TRBD2 (5 bases each). Germline V gene sequence: CDR1 LNHDA, CDR2 SQIVND (reference sequence). CDR3 size: 15 residues. V gave up 6 bases and J gave up 0 bases, with 11 bases separating them. The CDR3 DNA sequence: TGTGCCAGTAGGACGGGGACGGCGAACACCGGGGAGCTGTTTTTT. It yields the protein CASRTGTANTGELFF. The variable domain in full, with the rest retrieved from reference TRBV19 and TRBJ2-2, is DGGITQSPKYLFRKEGQNVTLSCEQNLNHDAMYWYRQDPGQGLRLIYYSQIVNDFQKGDIAEGYSVSREKKESFPLTVTSAQKNPTAFYLCASRTGTANTGELFFGEGSRLTVL.

The CDR3 DNA reads TGCGCCAGCAGGAAACAGGGGGCCCTCACCGGGGAGCTGTTTTTT. Amino acid sequence: CASRKQGALTGELFF. V and J are TRBV10-2 and TRBJ2-2; 9 bases line up with TRBD1. V gave up 6 bases and J gave up 4 bases; unmatched junction bases: 6. The CDR3 runs 15 residues. The germline V gene has CDR1 WSHSY and CDR2 SAAADI.

The chain employs TRBV6-1 and TRBJ2-3, with 11 nucleotides matching TRBD2. With V trimmed by 6 bases and J by 2 bases, 7 bases remained unmatched. Germline CDR1 reads MNHNS; CDR2 reads SASEGT. The CDR3 runs to 16 residues. The CDR3, as DNA: TGTGCCAGCAGGTCTAGCGGGGGGACCTACACAGATACGCAGTATTTT. This encodes CASRSSGGTYTDTQYF.

This clonotype was found many times. The chain carries TRBV7-2 and TRBJ2-1, with TRBD2 matching over 11 bases. The germline V gene has CDR1 SGHTA and CDR2 FQGNSA. V lost 1 base and J lost 10; bases outside the gene matches: 6. The CDR3 contains 15 residues. The CDR3 DNA sequence: TGTGCCAGCAGCTTAGATAGCGGGGGGGCGAGGGAGCAGTTCTTC. Protein product: CASSLDSGGAREQFF.

This rearrangement joins TRBV5-1 to TRBJ2-7, with D hard to call. The CDR3 sequence is 15 residues long. Per germline, CDR1 SGHRS and CDR2 YFSETQ. V gave up 3 bases and J gave up 4 bases, with 17 bases separating them. The CDR3 DNA follows: TGCGCCAGCAGCTCATCAACCGCCGGGTCATACGAGCAGTACTTC. Amino acids: CASSSSTAGSYEQYF. The whole variable domain, filled in from reference TRBV5-1 and TRBJ2-7, reads KAGVTQTPRYLIKTRGQQVTLSCSPISGHRSVSWYQQTPGQGLQFLFEYFSETQRNKGNFPGRFSGRQFSNSRSEMNVSTLELGDSALYLCASSSSTAGSYEQYFGPGTRLTVT.

CDR3 coding DNA: TGTGCCAGTTTTACGGCGAACACCGGGGAGCTGTTTTTT. The encoded protein is CASFTANTGELFF. The rearrangement joins TRBV7-6 to TRBJ2-2; no clear D gene. CDR3 length: 13 residues. Trimming left V 9 bases short and J 0 bases short, with 8 bases between. Germline V lookup: CDR1 SGHVS, CDR2 FNYEAQ.

This chain joins TRBV19 and TRBJ1-5, with TRBD1 identical over 10 bases. The CDR3 extends over 18 amino acids. Germline assignment: CDR1 LNHDA and CDR2 SQIVND (reference sequence). The V and J ends lost 5 bases and 0 bases, in that order; junction bases with no gene match: 10. The CDR3 bases are TGTGCCAGTAGTCCACGGACAGGGGGGCAATTTAGCAATCAGCCCCAGCATTTT. Amino acid sequence: CASSPRTGGQFSNQPQHF.

The chain is built from TRBV6-1 and TRBJ1-1, with D unresolved. This CDR3 has 15 residues. Germline V CDR1 and CDR2: MNHNS, SASEGT. Trimming pared 6 bases from V and 1 base from J, leaving 15 bases between. The CDR3 nucleotides are TGTGCCAGCAGCTTAAGCCTTGGCTGGAACACTGAAGCTTTCTTT. Its protein is CASSLSLGWNTEAFF.

In regard to this clonotype: One end of the junction varies from germline; a read error may be responsible. The genes are TRBV7-2 and TRBJ1-4; tentatively, D is TRBD1 (5 bases). The CDR3 loop spans 14 amino acids. The germline V gene encodes CDR1 SGHTA and CDR2 FQGNSA. CDR3 DNA sequence: TGTGTCAGCAGCTTGGGACTGCCGCGTGGTAAACTGTTTTTT. Its translation is CVSSLGLPRGKLFF.

As to this clonotype: A much larger clone differs from this one at a single base, so this may be a read error. The chain recombines TRBV28 with TRBJ1-3; the D gene is possibly TRBD1 (6 bases). The CDR3 length is 18 residues. In germline, CDR1 is MDHEN, CDR2 SYDVKM. The chain's CDR3 is CASSFFRRGGAARNIIYF. The CDR3 DNA reads TGTGCCAGCAGTTTTTTTCGGCGCGGGGGCGCTGCTAGAAACATCATATATTTT. The variable domain in full, with the rest retrieved from reference TRBV28 and TRBJ1-3, is DVKVTQSSRYLVKRTGEKVFLECVQDMDHENMFWYRQDPGLGLRLIYFSYDVKMKEKGDIPEGYSVSREKKERFSLILESASTNQTSMYLCASSFFRRGGAARNIIYFGEGSWLTVV.

The J gene is TRBJ1-2, the V gene TRBV12-3 or TRBV12-4; possible D gene TRBD1, 6 bases. This CDR3 spans 15 amino acids. Trimming took off 5 bases at V and 6 bases at J, with 19 bases between the two ends. The CDR3 spells CASSPFRGGWDGYTF. Here the CDR3 DNA reads TGTGCCAGCAGTCCTTTCAGGGGAGGGTGGGATGGCTACACCTTC.

This clonotype was seen only a few times. The rearrangement links TRBV24-1 to TRBJ1-5; D may be TRBD1 (5 bases). The CDR3 is 13 residues long. Germline-derived CDR1 and CDR2 are KGHDR and SFDVKD. The V end was cut by 5 bases, the J end by 8 bases, with 12 bases between. Here the CDR3 reads CATSGGQNKPQHF. The CDR3 coding sequence is TGTGCCACCAGTGGGGGCCAGAATAAGCCCCAGCATTTT.

On this clonotype: This likely comes from a read error, as the CDR3 has no conserved phenylalanine or tryptophan at its end. This chain links TRBV7-2 with TRBJ1-3, with a weak D call TRBD1 (6 bases). Per the germline V gene, CDR1 is SGHTA and CDR2 is FQGNSA. CDR3 size: 16 residues. V was pared by 5 bases and J by 0 bases, with 14 bases between. CDR3 nucleotide sequence: TGTGCCAGCAGCACCTTCACAGGGTTCTCTGGAAACACCATATATTGT. It codes for CASSTFTGFSGNTIYC.

J is TRBJ2-2 and V is TRBV19, with D unclear. The CDR3 loop spans 16 amino acids. Germline V gene sequence: CDR1 LNHDA, CDR2 SQIVND (reference sequence). Between the trimmed V and J ends, which lost 0 bases and 2 bases, there was a span of 10 bases. The CDR3 loop reads CASSIEVGRNTGELFF. CDR3 DNA: TGTGCCAGTAGTATAGAGGTGGGCAGAAACACCGGGGAGCTGTTTTTT. The entire variable domain, with the rest obtained from reference TRBV19 and TRBJ2-2, is as follows: DGGITQSPKYLFRKEGQNVTLSCEQNLNHDAMYWYRQDPGQGLRLIYYSQIVNDFQKGDIAEGYSVSREKKESFPLTVTSAQKNPTAFYLCASSIEVGRNTGELFFGEGSRLTVL.

This clonotype came up a few times. This chain connects TRBV6-5 to TRBJ1-1; 9 bases fit TRBD1. The ends lost 2 bases at V and 0 bases at J; junction bases unmatched: 16. This CDR3 comprises 20 residues. CDR1 and CDR2 from the germline V gene are MNHEY and SVGAGI. CDR3 DNA: TGTGCCAGCAGTTACCGCCCGCCGGGACAGGGTTCGGGGGTGAACACTGAAGCTTTCTTT. Its protein product is CASSYRPPGQGSGVNTEAFF.

The V call is TRBV7-2, the J call TRBJ2-1; TRBD2 is a possible D gene (6 bases). Germline assignment: CDR1 SGHTA and CDR2 FQGNSA. V dropped 2 bases and J dropped 0 bases, with 8 bases sitting between them. This CDR3 contains 15 residues. The CDR3 reads CASSLLASSYNEQFF. Written as DNA, the CDR3 is TGTGCCAGCAGCTTACTAGCGAGCTCCTACAATGAGCAGTTCTTC. Supplemented by reference TRBV7-2 and TRBJ2-1, the full variable domain reads GAGVSQSPSNKVTEKGKDVELRCDPISGHTALYWYRQSLGQGLEFLIYFQGNSAPDKSGLPSDRFSAERTGGSVSTLTIQRTQQEDSAVYLCASSLLASSYNEQFFGPGTRLTVL.

The rearrangement uses TRBV4-2 and TRBJ1-1; D ambiguous. The germline V and J ends were trimmed by 1 base and 1 base, with 10 bases remaining between them. CDR3 length: 15 residues. Germline V CDR1 and CDR2: LGHNA, YNFKEQ. CDR3 DNA sequence: TGTGCCAGCAGCCAAGGGGAGGGTCGGAACACTGAAGCTTTCTTT. Translated, it gives CASSQGEGRNTEAFF.

This clonotype was recorded a few times. The chain couples TRBV30 to TRBJ2-2, with D unclear. The germline V gene has CDR1 GTSNPN and CDR2 SVGIG (reference sequence). The CDR3 totals 16 residues. Trimming stripped 3 bases from V and 3 bases from J, with 17 bases between. The CDR3 region has the DNA TGTGCCTGGAGCCGCGACCCGGGTTTGCACACCGGGGAGCTGTTTTTT. Protein product: CAWSRDPGLHTGELFF.